What follows are 9 T cell receptor beta chains derived from one specimen sequenced in a study of vaccination effects on CD4 cells after COVID-19. Profiled with immunoSEQ multiplex PCR; TCRdb holds only in-frame clones, not every one. This sample has more than 25,000 clones; 55% to 75% occur once, and the top ten carry under 30%. Antigen-specific CD4+ T cells were first expanded with viral peptide pools by the ViraFEST assay and only then sequenced. With about 9 days of culture completed, CD4+ T cells were isolated. Their recognized antigens are unknown. The sequenced sample was CD4+ T cells from PBMCs cultured with HCoV-229E spike peptides, obtained before COVID-19 vaccination. The receptors originated from a human donor who received a COVID-19 vaccine.

The chain employs TRBV6-5 and TRBJ1-3, with D perhaps matching TRBD1 (5 bases). Trimming removed 4 bases at V and 0 bases at J, with 13 bases between. This CDR3 comprises 16 residues. Germline CDR1 is MNHEY and CDR2 is SVGAGI. The CDR3 sequence: CASSWGGPSSGNTIYF. The CDR3, as DNA: TGTGCCAGCAGTTGGGGCGGGCCTAGCTCTGGAAACACCATATATTTT.

This clone was counted between two and nine times. CDR3 loop: CASALLTRTGTFSYNSPLHF. CDR3 DNA: TGTGCTAGTGCCTTACTTACAAGGACAGGGACGTTCTCCTATAATTCACCCCTCCACTTT. The chain is built from TRBV12-5 and TRBJ1-6, with 8 bases that match TRBD1. From germline, CDR1 is LGHNT and CDR2 FRNRAP. The CDR3 runs 20 residues. Trimming at V came to 7 bases and at J to 0 bases, leaving 17 bases not matched to a gene.

The chain couples TRBV3-1 (or the pseudogene TRBV3-2) to TRBJ2-7; tentative D call: TRBD2 (6 bases). The V gene lost 1 base and the J gene lost 6 bases, with 16 bases spanning the gap. Germline assignment: CDR1 LGHDT and CDR2 YNNKEL (reference sequence). CDR3 length: 15 amino acids. The CDR3 protein is CASSQARGERGEQYF. CDR3 nucleotide sequence: TGTGCCAGCAGCCAAGCGCGGGGCGAAAGGGGCGAGCAGTACTTC.

V is TRBV18 and J is TRBJ1-6, with a tentative D call TRBD1 (5 bases). Between the trimmed V and J ends, which lost 6 bases and 7 bases, there was a span of 16 bases. CDR1 and CDR2 from the germline V gene are KGHSH and LQKENI. The CDR3 runs to 15 residues. The CDR3 here is CASSSRRGDNSPLHF. The CDR3 DNA reads as TGTGCCAGCTCGTCCAGGCGAGGGGACAATTCACCCCTCCACTTT.

This clone was recorded a few times. This chain connects TRBV5-1 to TRBJ2-3; D perhaps matches TRBD2 (6 bases). Trimming took off 0 bases at V and 3 bases at J, with 14 bases between the two ends. This CDR3 region has 16 residues. CDR1 and CDR2 (germline): SGHRS, YFSETQ. The CDR3 sequence is CASSLASAGGTDTQYF. The CDR3, as DNA: TGCGCCAGCAGCTTGGCGTCAGCCGGGGGAACAGATACGCAGTATTTT. The full variable domain, its missing parts supplied by reference TRBV5-1 and TRBJ2-3, is KAGVTQTPRYLIKTRGQQVTLSCSPISGHRSVSWYQQTPGQGLQFLFEYFSETQRNKGNFPGRFSGRQFSNSRSEMNVSTLELGDSALYLCASSLASAGGTDTQYFGPGTRLTVL.

This clone has a single count. The V gene is TRBV7-6, the J gene TRBJ1-2; a weak D match, TRBD1 (5 bases). CDR1 is SGHVS, CDR2 FNYEAQ, per germline. The CDR3 totals 17 residues. V gave up 3 bases and J gave up 0 bases, with 17 bases separating them. CDR3 sequence (DNA): TGTGCCAGCAGCTTTGGGGGGGGTGGACGGACTAACTATGGCTACACCTTC. It is translated as CASSFGGGGRTNYGYTF.

The chain carries TRBV24-1 and TRBJ1-2; D not certain. Trimming shortened V by 3 bases and J by 3 bases, and 10 bases separated the two germline ends. CDR3 size: 14 residues. The germline V gene has CDR1 KGHDR and CDR2 SFDVKD. This CDR3 reads CATSDRAAYYGYTF. The CDR3 nucleotides read TGTGCCACCAGTGATCGGGCAGCCTACTATGGCTACACCTTC.

This chain links TRBV4-3 with TRBJ2-5; 10 positions match TRBD2. With 4 bases clipped from V and 5 bases from J, the junction kept 10 bases outside the gene matches. This CDR3 has 16 residues. In germline, CDR1 is LGHNA, CDR2 YSLEER. DNA for the CDR3: TGCGCCAGCAGCCCATCCAGCGGGGGGGCCCTTGAGACCCAGTACTTC. Translated, it gives CASSPSSGGALETQYF.

The rearrangement uses TRBV7-2 and TRBJ2-3; maybe TRBD1 (5 bases). The V end was cut by 5 bases, the J end by 5 bases, with 8 bases between. The CDR3 has 12 amino acids. From germline, CDR1 is SGHTA and CDR2 FQGNSA. The CDR3: CASSGAKDTQYF. The CDR3 nucleotides read TGTGCCAGCAGCGGGGCGAAAGATACGCAGTATTTT.